Listed below are T cell receptor beta chains from one sample, sequenced in a study of blood T cell repertoires in COVID-19. The data were produced by immunoSEQ multiplex PCR, yet TCRdb's version contains in-frame clones alone and is incomplete. The sample carries some 180,000 clones, approximately 90% recorded once. The material sequenced was peripheral blood. All receptors derive from a man between 35 and 55 years old with active or convalescent COVID-19. CDR3s include the opening cysteine and the closing phenylalanine or tryptophan. D genes are given only for firm matches. Clone sizes are given selectively: once, few, many, or a class where the clone is expanded.

D gene: TRBD2
clone size: .
J gene: TRBJ2-1
V gene: TRBV5-6
CDR3 protein: CASSLDSGSDTYNEQFF
CDR3 DNA: TGTGCCAGCAGCTTGGATAGCGGGAGCGATACCTACAATGAGCAGTTCTTC

D gene: TRBD1
clone size: .
J gene: TRBJ2-7
V gene: TRBV5-1
CDR3 protein: CASSRAGQGSGEQYF
CDR3 DNA: TGCGCCAGCAGCAGGGCCGGACAGGGGTCGGGCGAGCAGTACTTC

D gene: .
clone size: few
J gene: TRBJ1-6
V gene: TRBV6-1
CDR3 protein: CASSEIQSPLHF
CDR3 DNA: TGTGCCAGCAGTGAAATCCAGTCACCCCTCCACTTT

D gene: .
clone size: .
J gene: TRBJ1-1
V gene: TRBV12-3/TRBV12-4
CDR3 protein: CASRRTHTEAFF
CDR3 DNA: TGTGCCAGCAGGCGTACCCACACTGAAGCTTTCTTT

D gene: TRBD1
clone size: .
J gene: TRBJ2-6
V gene: TRBV7-9
CDR3 protein: CASSPGGGGSGANVLTF
CDR3 DNA: TGTGCCAGCAGCCCAGGGGGCGGCGGGTCTGGGGCCAACGTCCTGACTTTC

D gene: .
clone size: .
J gene: TRBJ2-5
V gene: TRBV7-2
CDR3 protein: CASSSWTPGGRETQYF
CDR3 DNA: TGTGCCAGCAGCTCCTGGACACCCGGGGGGCGAGAGACCCAGTACTTC

D gene: TRBD1
clone size: .
J gene: TRBJ1-4
V gene: TRBV2
CDR3 protein: CASSPQGEKLFF
CDR3 DNA: TGTGCCAGCAGTCCACAGGGGGAAAAACTGTTTTTT

D gene: .
clone size: .
J gene: TRBJ1-1
V gene: TRBV7-2
CDR3 protein: CASSSVLNTEAFF
CDR3 DNA: TGTGCCAGCAGCTCCGTATTGAACACTGAAGCTTTCTTT

D gene: .
clone size: .
J gene: TRBJ1-2
V gene: TRBV5-1
CDR3 protein: CASSLRPTEGYGYTF
CDR3 DNA: TGCGCCAGCAGCCTCCGGCCCACGGAGGGCTATGGCTACACCTTC

D gene: TRBD2
clone size: .
J gene: TRBJ2-7
V gene: TRBV5-1
CDR3 protein: CASRFSAGSAEQYF
CDR3 DNA: TGCGCCAGCAGGTTCTCAGCGGGAAGTGCCGAGCAGTACTTC

D gene: TRBD1
clone size: once
J gene: TRBJ1-2
V gene: TRBV19
CDR3 protein: CASSTEDRGYGYTF
CDR3 DNA: TGTGCCAGTAGTACCGAGGACAGGGGATATGGCTACACCTTC

D gene: TRBD1
clone size: .
J gene: TRBJ1-5
V gene: TRBV11-2
CDR3 protein: CASSLGDRQSQPQHF
CDR3 DNA: TGTGCCAGCAGCTTAGGGGACAGACAGTCTCAGCCCCAGCATTTT

D gene: TRBD2
clone size: .
J gene: TRBJ2-1
V gene: TRBV24-1
CDR3 protein: CATSAAGLAGSEQFF
CDR3 DNA: TGTGCCACCAGTGCCGCCGGACTAGCGGGAAGTGAGCAGTTCTTC

D gene: TRBD1
clone size: .
J gene: TRBJ1-6
V gene: TRBV4-3
CDR3 protein: CASSQTGTGASPLHF
CDR3 DNA: TGCGCCAGCAGCCAAACCGGGACAGGGGCTTCACCCCTCCACTTT

D gene: .
clone size: .
J gene: TRBJ1-1
V gene: TRBV19
CDR3 protein: CASSIVMDSVEAFF
CDR3 DNA: TGTGCCAGTAGTATAGTCATGGACAGCGTTGAAGCTTTCTTT

D gene: TRBD2
clone size: .
J gene: TRBJ2-7
V gene: TRBV10-3
CDR3 protein: CAISPLAGVVDEQYF
CDR3 DNA: TGTGCCATCAGTCCTCTAGCGGGAGTTGTCGACGAGCAGTACTTC

D gene: .
clone size: many
J gene: TRBJ1-6
V gene: TRBV7-2
CDR3 protein: CASSLINLNSPLHF
CDR3 DNA: TGTGCCAGCAGCTTAATAAATTTGAATTCACCCCTCCACTTT

D gene: .
clone size: .
J gene: TRBJ2-3
V gene: TRBV6-6
CDR3 protein: CASSSRGPGTDTQYF
CDR3 DNA: TGTGCCAGCAGTTCACGGGGTCCGGGGACAGATACGCAGTATTTT

D gene: .
clone size: .
J gene: TRBJ2-3
V gene: TRBV6-2/TRBV6-3
CDR3 protein: CASSLIRGDTQYF
CDR3 DNA: TGTGCCAGCAGTTTAATTCGGGGGGATACGCAGTATTTT

D gene: .
clone size: .
J gene: TRBJ1-5
V gene: TRBV5-1
CDR3 protein: CASSFEGVSNQPQHF
CDR3 DNA: TGCGCCAGCAGCTTTGAGGGGGTTAGCAATCAGCCCCAGCATTTT

D gene: TRBD1
clone size: .
J gene: TRBJ2-5
V gene: TRBV11-2
CDR3 protein: CASRLTGQGVLIETQYF
CDR3 DNA: TGTGCCAGCAGACTCACTGGACAGGGGGTTTTGATTGAGACCCAGTACTTC

D gene: TRBD1
clone size: .
J gene: TRBJ2-2
V gene: TRBV5-1
CDR3 protein: CASSTDRVNSGELFF
CDR3 DNA: TGCGCCAGCAGCACGGACAGGGTGAACAGCGGGGAGCTGTTTTTT

D gene: .
clone size: .
J gene: TRBJ1-2
V gene: TRBV14
CDR3 protein: CASSQVRGGGYTF
CDR3 DNA: TGTGCCAGCAGCCAAGTCCGGGGAGGAGGCTACACCTTC

D gene: TRBD1
clone size: .
J gene: TRBJ1-1
V gene: TRBV19
CDR3 protein: CASITGGFSEAFF
CDR3 DNA: TGTGCCAGTATCACAGGGGGCTTTTCTGAAGCTTTCTTT

D gene: .
clone size: .
J gene: TRBJ2-7
V gene: TRBV6-1
CDR3 protein: CASSEPGGLYEQYF
CDR3 DNA: TGTGCCAGCAGTGAACCAGGGGGGCTCTACGAGCAGTACTTC

D gene: TRBD1
clone size: .
J gene: TRBJ2-7
V gene: TRBV27
CDR3 protein: CASSFTGGIYEQYF
CDR3 DNA: TGTGCCAGCAGTTTCACAGGGGGTATCTACGAGCAGTACTTC

D gene: .
clone size: .
J gene: TRBJ1-4
V gene: TRBV24-1
CDR3 protein: CATSDAGLVEKLFF
CDR3 DNA: TGTGCCACCAGTGATGCAGGGTTGGTCGAAAAACTGTTTTTT

D gene: TRBD1
clone size: .
J gene: TRBJ2-4
V gene: TRBV19
CDR3 protein: CASSILALGTGVEGAKNIQYF
CDR3 DNA: TGTGCCAGTAGTATATTGGCACTCGGGACAGGGGTTGAGGGGGCCAAAAACATTCAGTACTTC

D gene: .
clone size: .
J gene: TRBJ2-3
V gene: TRBV21-1
CDR3 protein: CASSVPGLAGATDTQYF
CDR3 DNA: TGTGCCAGCAGCGTTCCGGGACTAGCGGGGGCCACAGATACGCAGTATTTT

D gene: .
clone size: .
J gene: TRBJ1-1
V gene: TRBV6-5
CDR3 protein: CASRIGATTEAFF
CDR3 DNA: TGTGCCAGCAGGATAGGAGCTACGACTGAAGCTTTCTTT

D gene: .
clone size: .
J gene: TRBJ2-3
V gene: TRBV24-1
CDR3 protein: CATSDSGSQADTQYF
CDR3 DNA: TGTGCCACCAGTGATTCCGGGAGTCAAGCAGATACGCAGTATTTT

D gene: .
clone size: .
J gene: TRBJ1-4
V gene: TRBV19
CDR3 protein: CASSTPHATGTYNEKLFF
CDR3 DNA: TGTGCCAGTAGTACCCCCCATGCGACCGGGACTTATAATGAAAAACTGTTTTTT

D gene: .
clone size: .
J gene: TRBJ2-3
V gene: TRBV7-9
CDR3 protein: CASSLVRGSTDTQYF
CDR3 DNA: TGTGCCAGCAGCTTAGTCCGGGGTAGCACAGATACGCAGTATTTT